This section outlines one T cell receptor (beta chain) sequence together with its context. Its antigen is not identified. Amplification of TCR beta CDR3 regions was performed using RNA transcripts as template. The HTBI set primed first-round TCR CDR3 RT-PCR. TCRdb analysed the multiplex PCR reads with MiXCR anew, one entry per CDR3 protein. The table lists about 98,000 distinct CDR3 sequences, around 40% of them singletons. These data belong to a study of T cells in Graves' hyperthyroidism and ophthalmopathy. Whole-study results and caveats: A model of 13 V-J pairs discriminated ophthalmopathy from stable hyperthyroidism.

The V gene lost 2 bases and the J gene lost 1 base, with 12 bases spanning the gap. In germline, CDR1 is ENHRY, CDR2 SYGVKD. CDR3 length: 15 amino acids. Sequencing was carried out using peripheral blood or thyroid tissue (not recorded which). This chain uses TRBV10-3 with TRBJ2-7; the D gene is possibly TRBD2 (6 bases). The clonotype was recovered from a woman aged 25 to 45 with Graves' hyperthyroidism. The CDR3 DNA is TGTGCCATCAGTGAGGCGCGGGGCACGTCCTACGAGCAGTACTTC. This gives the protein CAISEARGTSYEQYF.